One sample yielded the 18 T cell receptor beta chains listed below, sequenced in a study of cytomegalovirus exposure and HLA in healthy donors. PCR employed 60 Vbeta and 13 Jbeta primers. The table came from immunoSEQ multiplex PCR; TCRdb's copy has only in-frame clones and leaves some out. The sample includes roughly 97,000 clones, approximately 73% of them seen just once. The sequencing sample was made of PBMCs. The source of these receptors is a man aged 40-50 years in good health and CMV-seronegative.

The sample holds one count of this clone. One junction end does not reproduce the germline sequence, and a read error may be involved. The chain carries TRBV5-1 and TRBJ1-2; D is possibly TRBD1 (5 bases). This CDR3 spans 13 amino acids. Looked up from germline, CDR1 is SGHRS and CDR2 is YFSETQ. CDR3 nucleotide sequence: TGCGCCAGCAGCTTGGGGACAAATCCTATTCTATTTTTC. This gives the protein CASSLGTNPILFF.

The CDR3 DNA sequence: TGTGCCAGCAGCCAAGTCCCCTCTCTCGTAGATACGCAGTATTTT. Its protein product is CASSQVPSLVDTQYF. The V gene is TRBV14, the J gene TRBJ2-3, with D unresolved. The CDR3 sequence is 15 residues long. The V gene lost 1 base and the J gene lost 5 bases, with 13 bases spanning the gap. CDR1 is SGHDN and CDR2 is FVKESK in the germline V gene.

The table lists this clone with a count of one. This chain connects TRBV7-3 to TRBJ2-1; 10 nucleotides align to TRBD2. Germline loops: CDR1 SGHTA, CDR2 FQGTGA. This CDR3 is built from 13 residues. Losses at the gene ends were 4 bases for V and 9 bases for J; bases not matched to a gene: 3. CDR3 loop: CASSSLAGLEQFF. The CDR3 bases are TGTGCCAGCAGCTCACTAGCGGGGCTTGAGCAGTTCTTC.

V usage is TRBV7-3 and J usage is TRBJ2-1, with 13 bases lining up with TRBD2. Per germline, CDR1 SGHTA and CDR2 FQGTGA. The J segment lost 8 bases and the V segment lost 2 bases, leaving 6 bases of the junction unmatched. The CDR3 totals 16 residues. The CDR3 bases are TGTGCCAGCAGCTTACGACGGACTAGCGGGGGTGATGAGCAGTTCTTC. This translates into CASSLRRTSGGDEQFF.

The chain employs TRBV10-3 and TRBJ2-7; 8 bases match TRBD1. CDR1 ENHRY and CDR2 SYGVKD come from the germline V gene. There are 15 residues in the CDR3. Trimming cost V 0 bases and J 3 bases; bases outside gene matches: 4. For the CDR3, the DNA is TGTGCCATCAGTGAGTCAACAGGGGGATACTACGAGCAGTACTTC. It yields the protein CAISESTGGYYEQYF.

The J gene is TRBJ2-1, the V gene TRBV5-4; the match to TRBD2 covers 15 bases. The CDR3 is 17 residues long. V gave up 2 bases and J gave up 6 bases; unmatched junction bases: 6. The germline V gene encodes CDR1 SGHNT and CDR2 YYREEE (reference sequence). This CDR3 reads CASSFRTSGGESNEQFF. The CDR3 region has the DNA TGTGCCAGCAGCTTCAGGACTAGCGGGGGGGAGTCCAATGAGCAGTTCTTC.

Only one count was recorded for this clone. The V call is TRBV28, the J call TRBJ2-5; 12 bases match TRBD1. The germline gives CDR1 MDHEN, CDR2 SYDVKM. The CDR3 totals 17 residues. V shed 2 bases, J shed 5 bases, and the junction held 9 bases outside the gene matches. DNA of the CDR3: TGTGCCAGCAGTTTAGGTCAGGGACAGGGGGCCTGGGAGACCCAGTACTTC. It codes for CASSLGQGQGAWETQYF. Based on the CDR3 plus reference TRBV28 and TRBJ2-5, the full variable domain is DVKVTQSSRYLVKRTGEKVFLECVQDMDHENMFWYRQDPGLGLRLIYFSYDVKMKEKGDIPEGYSVSREKKERFSLILESASTNQTSMYLCASSLGQGQGAWETQYFGPGTRLLVL.

This chain joins TRBV5-1 and TRBJ2-7, with a weak D call TRBD2 (6 bases). Germline CDR1 SGHRS, CDR2 YFSETQ. V was pared by 4 bases and J by 0 bases, with 11 bases between. This CDR3 contains 14 residues. CDR3 amino acids: CASSPRGSSYEQYF. In DNA form, the CDR3 reads TGCGCCAGCAGCCCCCGGGGGAGCTCCTACGAGCAGTACTTC.

V gene TRBV5-5 combines with J gene TRBJ2-1; TRBD2 is a possible D gene (5 bases). The CDR3 is made up of 16 amino acids. Germline V gene sequence: CDR1 SGHKS, CDR2 YYEKEE (reference sequence). The ends were cut back, 0 bases at V and 2 bases at J, with 12 bases in the middle. In nucleotides, the CDR3 is TGTGCCAGCAGCTTGGGGGCTAGCTTCACCTACAATGAGCAGTTCTTC. It codes for CASSLGASFTYNEQFF.

CDR3 DNA: TGTGCCACCAACCCCGTCAAGCAGGGAGAGACCCAGTACTTC. Residues: CATNPVKQGETQYF. The rearrangement links TRBV9 to TRBJ2-5; the D gene is possibly TRBD1 (5 bases). Per germline, CDR1 SGDLS and CDR2 YYNGEE. This CDR3 has 14 residues. The V end lost 9 bases, the J end lost 4 bases, and 19 bases lay between the germline ends.

This clone has a single count. This rearrangement joins TRBV5-1 to TRBJ1-4; D is unresolved. The V gene's germline CDR1 is SGHRS and CDR2 YFSETQ. The CDR3 extends over 14 amino acids. V was shortened by 1 base and J by 8 bases, with 12 bases between the two germline ends. The CDR3: CASSLSGPWEKLFF. Written as DNA, the CDR3 is TGCGCCAGCAGCTTGAGTGGCCCGTGGGAAAAACTGTTTTTT.

There are a few counts of this clone. The genes are TRBV6-6 and TRBJ1-5, with a possible D match to TRBD1 (5 bases). The V end lost 7 bases, the J end lost 2 bases, and 9 bases lay between the germline ends. The CDR3 sequence is 13 residues long. Germline V gene sequence: CDR1 MNHNY, CDR2 SVGAGI (reference sequence). The CDR3 DNA reads TGTGCCAGCAACCCCAGGGGCAATCAGCCCCAGCATTTT. It encodes CASNPRGNQPQHF.

The chain couples TRBV7-2 to TRBJ2-5, with 10 bases matching TRBD2. From germline, CDR1 is SGHTA and CDR2 FQGNSA. J gave up 5 bases and V 5 bases, and 5 bases lay outside the gene matches. The CDR3 runs 14 residues. The DNA of the CDR3 is TGTGCCAGCAGCCCAGGACTAGCGGTTGAGACCCAGTACTTC. Translation: CASSPGLAVETQYF.

J is TRBJ2-5 and V is TRBV5-6, with a possible D match to TRBD2 (7 bases). Trimming took off 1 base at V and 5 bases at J, with 15 bases between the two ends. CDR1 and CDR2 from the germline V gene are SGHDT and YYEEEE. The CDR3 has 15 residues. CDR3 amino acids: CASSLTWGGGETQYF. The CDR3 DNA sequence: TGTGCCAGCAGCTTGACGTGGGGGGGCGGGGAGACCCAGTACTTC.

On this clone itself: The DNA is left out, because the CDR3 cannot be placed on it with certainty; the CDR3 is given as TCRdb lists it. This rearrangement joins TRBV4-1 to TRBJ1-2. Germline V CDR1 and CDR2: MGHRA, YSYEKL. Ends included, the CDR3 has 15 residues. CDR3: CASSQVGRGTPFHTF.

This clone was observed a handful of times. The J gene is TRBJ1-6, the V gene TRBV4-2; TRBD1 might be the D (5 bases). The CDR3 runs to 16 residues. Deletions cut 1 base from V and 6 bases from J, with 13 bases between. Germline assignment: CDR1 LGHNA and CDR2 YNFKEQ. The CDR3 coding sequence is TGTGCCAGCAGCCAAGTGTGGCAGGGCCTTAATTCACCCCTCCACTTT. Protein sequence: CASSQVWQGLNSPLHF.

This chain links TRBV5-3 with TRBJ2-1; TRBD2 matches 15 bases. TRBV5-3 is sorted into the ORF group, with uncertain function. CDR3 length: 18 residues. Losses at the gene ends were 3 bases for V and 1 base for J; bases not matched to a gene: 5. The chain's CDR3 is CARSSGLAGGGSYNEQFF. The CDR3 DNA follows: TGTGCCAGAAGCTCGGGACTAGCGGGGGGAGGGTCCTACAATGAGCAGTTCTTC.

J is TRBJ2-7 and V is TRBV6-5; 9 positions match TRBD2. V trimming: 9 bases; J trimming: 6 bases; junction bases outside the gene matches: 6. CDR1 MNHEY and CDR2 SVGAGI come from the germline V gene. The CDR3 runs to 12 residues. DNA of the CDR3: TGTGCCAGTAGCGGGGGATTCGGCGAGCAGTACTTC. Translated, it gives CASSGGFGEQYF.